A single sample gave rise to the 7 T cell receptor beta chains below, sequenced in a study of early T cells in non-severe SARS-CoV-2 infection. TCRdb re-analysed the 5' RACE reads in MiXCR, keeping a single row per CDR3 protein. The table includes 30,000 to 45,000 distinct CDR3 sequences, nearly 10% detected once. The specimen was whole blood. Every receptor here comes from an adult who was a healthcare worker with PCR-confirmed SARS-CoV-2 infection or an uninfected control (not recorded which).

The CDR3 coding sequence is TGCAGCGTTGGTGAGGGGTACGGCGAGCAGTACTTC. Translating it yields CSVGEGYGEQYF. V usage is TRBV29-1 and J usage is TRBJ2-7; either TRBD1 or TRBD2 may supply D (5 bases each). This CDR3 spans 12 amino acids. The germline V gene encodes CDR1 SQVTM and CDR2 ANQGSEA. The germline V and J ends were trimmed by 4 bases and 6 bases, with 13 bases remaining between them.

This clonotype was seen ten or more times. The CDR3 reads CASSLVGRSAPYNEQFF. CDR3 DNA sequence: TGTGCCAGCAGCTTAGTGGGTCGCTCGGCCCCCTACAATGAGCAGTTCTTC. The rearrangement links TRBV11-2 to TRBJ2-1; D ambiguous. Germline V CDR1 and CDR2: SGHAT, FQNNGV. This CDR3 spans 17 amino acids. The germline V and J ends were trimmed by 1 base and 2 bases, with 15 bases remaining between them.

The chain couples TRBV25-1 to TRBJ2-3, with TRBD1 identical over 9 bases. From germline, CDR1 is MGHDK and CDR2 SYGVNS. The CDR3 is 16 amino acids. Trimming at V came to 5 bases and at J to 0 bases, leaving 6 bases not matched to a gene. The CDR3 DNA is TGTGCCAGCAGTACACAGACAGGGGGTAGCACAGATACGCAGTATTTT. It translates to CASSTQTGGSTDTQYF.

The rearrangement links TRBV7-2 to TRBJ1-1, with a tentative D call TRBD1 (5 bases). Germline V lookup: CDR1 SGHTA, CDR2 FQGNSA. The CDR3 totals 14 residues. V lost 4 bases and J 2 bases, leaving 11 bases between the germline ends. CDR3 nucleotides: TGTGCCAGCAGCTCGTTGGGACTAAACACTGAAGCTTTCTTT. It codes for CASSSLGLNTEAFF. The variable domain in full, completed from reference TRBV7-2 and TRBJ1-1, reads GAGVSQSPSNKVTEKGKDVELRCDPISGHTALYWYRQSLGQGLEFLIYFQGNSAPDKSGLPSDRFSAERTGGSVSTLTIQRTQQEDSAVYLCASSSLGLNTEAFFGQGTRLTVV.

A remark on this clonotype: The junction departs from germline at one end; a sequencing error may be responsible. The V and J genes are TRBV20-1 and TRBJ1-2; 7 bases are a match to TRBD1. There are 15 residues in the CDR3. The germline V gene has CDR1 DFQATT and CDR2 SNEGSKA (reference sequence). The CDR3 nucleotides read TGCAGTGCCACGATGGAGGGGGCTATCGGCTATGGCCACACCTTC. Translating it yields CSATMEGAIGYGHTF.

This clonotype occurred many times. V is TRBV20-1 and J is TRBJ1-1; TRBD1 might be the D (5 bases). Deletions cut 4 bases from V and 8 bases from J, with 11 bases between. This CDR3 comprises 11 residues. CDR1 and CDR2 (germline): DFQATT, SNEGSKA (reference sequence). The chain's CDR3 is CSAKEGREAFF. The CDR3 nucleotides are TGCAGTGCTAAGGAGGGACGAGAAGCTTTCTTT.

This rearrangement joins TRBV2 to TRBJ1-6, with D possibly TRBD1 on 6 matching bases. The CDR3 covers 14 residues. From germline, CDR1 is SNHLY and CDR2 FYNNEI. The germline V and J ends were trimmed by 6 bases and 9 bases, with 15 bases remaining between them. CDR3 sequence: CASSVGQWASPLHF. CDR3 bases: TGTGCCAGCAGCGTTGGACAGTGGGCTTCACCCCTCCACTTT.